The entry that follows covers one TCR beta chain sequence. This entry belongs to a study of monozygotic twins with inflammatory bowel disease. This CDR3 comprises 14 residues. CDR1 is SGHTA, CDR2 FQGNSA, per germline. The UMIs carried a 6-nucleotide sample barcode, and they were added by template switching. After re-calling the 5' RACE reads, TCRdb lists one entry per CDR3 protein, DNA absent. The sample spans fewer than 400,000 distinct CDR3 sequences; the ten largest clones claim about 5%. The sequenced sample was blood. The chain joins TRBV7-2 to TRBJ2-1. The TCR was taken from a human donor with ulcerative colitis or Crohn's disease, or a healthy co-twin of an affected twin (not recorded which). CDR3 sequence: CASSSDWTYNEQFF.